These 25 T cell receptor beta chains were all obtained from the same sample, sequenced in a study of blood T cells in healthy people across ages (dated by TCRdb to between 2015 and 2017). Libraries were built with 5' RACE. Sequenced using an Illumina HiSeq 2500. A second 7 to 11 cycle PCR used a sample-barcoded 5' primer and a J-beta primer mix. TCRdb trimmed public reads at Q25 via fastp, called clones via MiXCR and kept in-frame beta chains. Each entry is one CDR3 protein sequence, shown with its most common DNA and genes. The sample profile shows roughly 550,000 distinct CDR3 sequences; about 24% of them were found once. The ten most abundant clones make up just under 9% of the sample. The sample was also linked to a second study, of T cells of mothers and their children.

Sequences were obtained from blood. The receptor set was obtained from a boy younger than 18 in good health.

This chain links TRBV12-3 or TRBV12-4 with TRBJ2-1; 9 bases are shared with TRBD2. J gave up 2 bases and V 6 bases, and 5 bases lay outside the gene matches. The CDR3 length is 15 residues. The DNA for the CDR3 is TGTGCCAGCAGGGATAGCGGGAGAACCTACAATGAGCAGTTCTTC. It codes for CASRDSGRTYNEQFF.

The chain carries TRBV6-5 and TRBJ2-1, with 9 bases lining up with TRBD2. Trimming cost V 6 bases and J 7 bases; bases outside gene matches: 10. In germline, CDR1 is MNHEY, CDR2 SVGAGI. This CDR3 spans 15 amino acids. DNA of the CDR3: TGTGCCAGCAGCCTCTCCACTAGCGGGCCTAATGAGCAGTTCTTC. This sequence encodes CASSLSTSGPNEQFF.

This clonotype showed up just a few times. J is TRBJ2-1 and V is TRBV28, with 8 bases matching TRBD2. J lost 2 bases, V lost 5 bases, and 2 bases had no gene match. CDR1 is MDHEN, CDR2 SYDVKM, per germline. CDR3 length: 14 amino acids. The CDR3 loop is CASSVLAAYNEQFF. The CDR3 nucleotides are TGTGCCAGCAGTGTACTAGCGGCCTACAATGAGCAGTTCTTC. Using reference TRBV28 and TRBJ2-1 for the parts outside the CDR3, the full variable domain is DVKVTQSSRYLVKRTGEKVFLECVQDMDHENMFWYRQDPGLGLRLIYFSYDVKMKEKGDIPEGYSVSREKKERFSLILESASTNQTSMYLCASSVLAAYNEQFFGPGTRLTVL.

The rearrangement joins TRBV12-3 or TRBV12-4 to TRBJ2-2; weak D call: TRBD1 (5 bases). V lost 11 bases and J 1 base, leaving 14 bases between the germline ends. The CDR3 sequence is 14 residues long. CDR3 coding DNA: TGTGCCCAGCAGGTGGGGCAGAACACCGGGGAGCTGTTTTTT. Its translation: CAQQVGQNTGELFF.

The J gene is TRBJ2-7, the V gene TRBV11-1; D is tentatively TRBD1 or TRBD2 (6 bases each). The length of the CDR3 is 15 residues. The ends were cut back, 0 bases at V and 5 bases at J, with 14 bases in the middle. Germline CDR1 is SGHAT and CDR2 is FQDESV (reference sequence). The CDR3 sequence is CASSLAAVEGDEQYF. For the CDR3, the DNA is TGTGCCAGCAGCTTAGCCGCCGTGGAGGGGGACGAGCAGTACTTC.

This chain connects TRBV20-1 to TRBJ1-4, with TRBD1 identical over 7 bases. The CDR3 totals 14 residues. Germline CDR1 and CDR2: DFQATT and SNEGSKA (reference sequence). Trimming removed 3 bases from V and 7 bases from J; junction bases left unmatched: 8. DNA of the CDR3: TGCAGTGCTAGTAAGGGGGCAGGTGGTGAAAAACTGTTTTTT. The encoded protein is CSASKGAGGEKLFF.

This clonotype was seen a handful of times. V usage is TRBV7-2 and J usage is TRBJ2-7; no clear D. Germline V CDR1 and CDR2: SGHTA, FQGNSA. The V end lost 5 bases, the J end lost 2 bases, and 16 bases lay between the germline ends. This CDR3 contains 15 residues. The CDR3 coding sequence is TGTGCCAGCAGCCAGCCTACGGGTACGGCCTACGAGCAGTACTTC. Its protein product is CASSQPTGTAYEQYF.

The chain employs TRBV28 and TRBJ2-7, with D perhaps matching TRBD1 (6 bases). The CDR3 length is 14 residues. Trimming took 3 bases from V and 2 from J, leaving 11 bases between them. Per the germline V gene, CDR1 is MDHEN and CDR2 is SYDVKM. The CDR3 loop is CASSFASGAYEQYF. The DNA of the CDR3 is TGTGCCAGCAGTTTCGCTTCAGGGGCCTACGAGCAGTACTTC. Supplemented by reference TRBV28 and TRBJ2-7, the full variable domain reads DVKVTQSSRYLVKRTGEKVFLECVQDMDHENMFWYRQDPGLGLRLIYFSYDVKMKEKGDIPEGYSVSREKKERFSLILESASTNQTSMYLCASSFASGAYEQYFGPGTRLTVT.

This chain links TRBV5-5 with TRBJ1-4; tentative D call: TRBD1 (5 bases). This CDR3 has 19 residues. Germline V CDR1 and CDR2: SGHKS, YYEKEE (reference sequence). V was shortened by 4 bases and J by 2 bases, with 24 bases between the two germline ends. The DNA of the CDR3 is TGTGCCAGCAGCCCCGACATAGTGCAGGGAGGGTGGACTAATGAAAAACTGTTTTTT. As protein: CASSPDIVQGGWTNEKLFF.

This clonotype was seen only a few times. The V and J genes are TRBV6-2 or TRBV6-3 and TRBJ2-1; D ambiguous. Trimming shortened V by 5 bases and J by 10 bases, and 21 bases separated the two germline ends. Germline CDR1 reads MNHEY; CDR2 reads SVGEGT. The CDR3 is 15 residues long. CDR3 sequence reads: CASSKTGGKVLEQFF. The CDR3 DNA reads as TGTGCCAGCAGTAAGACTGGCGGCAAGGTTCTCGAGCAGTTCTTC.

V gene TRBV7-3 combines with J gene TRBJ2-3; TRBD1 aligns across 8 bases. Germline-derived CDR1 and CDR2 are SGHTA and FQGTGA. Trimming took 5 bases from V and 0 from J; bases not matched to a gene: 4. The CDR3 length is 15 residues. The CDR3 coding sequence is TGTGCCAGCAGCCTACAGGGGGGAAGCACAGATACGCAGTATTTT. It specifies CASSLQGGSTDTQYF.

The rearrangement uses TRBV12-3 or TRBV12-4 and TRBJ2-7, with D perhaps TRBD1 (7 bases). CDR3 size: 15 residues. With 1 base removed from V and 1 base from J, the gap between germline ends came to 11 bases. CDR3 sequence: CASSLVQGRSYEQYF. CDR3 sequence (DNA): TGTGCCAGCAGTTTAGTACAGGGGAGGTCCTACGAGCAGTACTTC.

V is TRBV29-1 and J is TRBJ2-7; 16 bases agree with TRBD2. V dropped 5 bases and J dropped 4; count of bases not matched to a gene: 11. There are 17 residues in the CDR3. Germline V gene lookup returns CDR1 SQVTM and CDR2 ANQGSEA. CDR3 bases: TGCAGCGTTACGGGGACTAGCGGGGGGGCCGTCCCGTACGAGCAGTACTTC. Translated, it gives CSVTGTSGGAVPYEQYF.

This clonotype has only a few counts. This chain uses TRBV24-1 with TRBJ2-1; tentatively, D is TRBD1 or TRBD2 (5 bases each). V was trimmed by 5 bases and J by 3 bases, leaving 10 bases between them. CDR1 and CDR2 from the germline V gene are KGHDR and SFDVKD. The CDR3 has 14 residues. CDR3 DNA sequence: TGTGCCACCAGTGCGGGGCGGTACTACAATGAGCAGTTCTTC. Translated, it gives CATSAGRYYNEQFF.

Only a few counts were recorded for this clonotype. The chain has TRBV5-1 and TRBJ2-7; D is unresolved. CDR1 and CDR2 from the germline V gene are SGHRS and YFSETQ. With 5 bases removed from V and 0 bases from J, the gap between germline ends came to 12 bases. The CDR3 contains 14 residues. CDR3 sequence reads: CASRSILSSYEQYF. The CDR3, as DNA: TGCGCCAGCAGGTCAATACTTAGCTCCTACGAGCAGTACTTC.

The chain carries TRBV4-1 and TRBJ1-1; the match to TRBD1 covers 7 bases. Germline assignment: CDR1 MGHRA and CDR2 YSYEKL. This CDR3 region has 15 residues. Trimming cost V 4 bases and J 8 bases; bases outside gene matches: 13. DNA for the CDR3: TGCGCCAGCAGCCGGGGTCCGGGACAGAAGTTAGAAGCTTTCTTT. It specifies CASSRGPGQKLEAFF.

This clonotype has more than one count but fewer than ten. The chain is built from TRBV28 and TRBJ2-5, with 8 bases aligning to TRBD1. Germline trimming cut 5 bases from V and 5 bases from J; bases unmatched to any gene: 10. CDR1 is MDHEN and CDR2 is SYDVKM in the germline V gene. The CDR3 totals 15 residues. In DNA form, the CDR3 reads TGTGCCAGCAGTCCCCCGGCAGGGGGCGCGGAGACCCAGTACTTC. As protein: CASSPPAGGAETQYF. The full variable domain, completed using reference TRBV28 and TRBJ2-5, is DVKVTQSSRYLVKRTGEKVFLECVQDMDHENMFWYRQDPGLGLRLIYFSYDVKMKEKGDIPEGYSVSREKKERFSLILESASTNQTSMYLCASSPPAGGAETQYFGPGTRLLVL.

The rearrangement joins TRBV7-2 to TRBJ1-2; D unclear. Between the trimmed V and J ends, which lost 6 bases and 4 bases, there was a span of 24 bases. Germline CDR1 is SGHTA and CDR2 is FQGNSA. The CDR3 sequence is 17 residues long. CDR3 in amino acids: CASSNNISPGRLYGYTF. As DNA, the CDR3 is TGTGCCAGCAGTAATAACATCTCACCGGGCAGGCTCTATGGCTACACCTTC.

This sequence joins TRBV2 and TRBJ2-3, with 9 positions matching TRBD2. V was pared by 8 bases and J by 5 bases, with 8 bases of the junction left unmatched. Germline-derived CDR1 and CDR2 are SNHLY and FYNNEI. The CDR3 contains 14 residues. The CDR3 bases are TGTGCCAGCGGTCCACGAGCGGGAGGAGATACGCAGTATTTT. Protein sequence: CASGPRAGGDTQYF.

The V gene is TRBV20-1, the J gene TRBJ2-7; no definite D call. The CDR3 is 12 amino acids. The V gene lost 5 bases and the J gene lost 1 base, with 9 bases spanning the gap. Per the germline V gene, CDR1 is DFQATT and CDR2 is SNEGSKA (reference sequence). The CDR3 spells CSAVVRSYEQYF. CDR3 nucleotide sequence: TGCAGTGCTGTCGTTAGGTCCTACGAGCAGTACTTC.

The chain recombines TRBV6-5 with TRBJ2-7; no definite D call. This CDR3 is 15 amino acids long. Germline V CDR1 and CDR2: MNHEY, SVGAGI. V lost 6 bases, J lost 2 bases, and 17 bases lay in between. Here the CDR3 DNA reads TGTGCCAGCAGCCAAGGAGATGCGACACCCTACGAGCAGTACTTC. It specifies CASSQGDATPYEQYF.

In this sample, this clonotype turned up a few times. The CDR3 region has the DNA TGTGCCAGCAGTGAAACATCGACGAGGGGTGAAGCTTTCTTT. Translated, it gives CASSETSTRGEAFF. The rearrangement links TRBV6-5 to TRBJ1-1, with a weak D call TRBD1 (5 bases). Germline values: CDR1 MNHEY, CDR2 SVGAGI. The V gene lost 5 bases and the J gene lost 7 bases, with 17 bases spanning the gap. This CDR3 is built from 14 residues.

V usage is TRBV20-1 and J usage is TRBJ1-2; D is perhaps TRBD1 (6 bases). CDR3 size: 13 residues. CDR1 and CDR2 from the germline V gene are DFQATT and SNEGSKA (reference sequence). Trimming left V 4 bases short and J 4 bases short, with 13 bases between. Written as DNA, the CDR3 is TGCAGTGCTACAATGCAGGGGTTCTATGGCTACACCTTC. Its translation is CSATMQGFYGYTF.

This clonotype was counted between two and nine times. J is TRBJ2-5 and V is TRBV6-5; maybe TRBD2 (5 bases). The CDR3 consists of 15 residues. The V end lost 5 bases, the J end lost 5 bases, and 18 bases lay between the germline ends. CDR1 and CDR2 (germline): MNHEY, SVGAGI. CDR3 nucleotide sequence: TGTGCCAGCAGTCGCTCTACGAGGGCGAGGGAGACCCAGTACTTC. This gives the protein CASSRSTRARETQYF.

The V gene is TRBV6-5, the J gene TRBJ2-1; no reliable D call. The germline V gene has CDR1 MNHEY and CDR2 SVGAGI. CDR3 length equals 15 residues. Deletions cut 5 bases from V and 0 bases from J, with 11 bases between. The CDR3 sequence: CASSPVLSSYNEQFF. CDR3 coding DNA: TGTGCCAGCAGTCCCGTTCTGAGCTCCTACAATGAGCAGTTCTTC.